This T cell receptor (beta chain) was observed in a study of blood T cell repertoires in COVID-19. Turning to the study itself: Donors in the United States, Italy and Spain gave samples during acute or convalescent COVID-19.

Only in-frame clones appear in the TCRdb table, and some are missing; sequencing was by immunoSEQ multiplex PCR. The sample holds about 200,000 clones, approximately 80% seen once. V lost 5 bases to trimming and J lost 4 bases; unmatched junction nucleotides: 9. Germline loops: CDR1 MDHEN, CDR2 SYDVKM. CDR3 length: 15 residues. The participants were between about 18 and 90 years old and came from fewer than 25 US areas. Cohorts were assigned according to the clinical history that participants reported. Resolution of symptoms, clearance, or two negative PCRs was present in recovered Cohort 3 donors. The sequence was obtained from a man aged 35 to 55 who had recovered from COVID-19. The chain is built from TRBV28 and TRBJ2-7, with 9 bases fitting TRBD1. The specimen sequenced was PBMCs or T cells enriched from blood (not recorded which). The CDR3 region is CASSAGQGTWYEQYF. DNA for the CDR3: TGTGCCAGCAGTGCCGGACAGGGGACTTGGTACGAGCAGTACTTC.